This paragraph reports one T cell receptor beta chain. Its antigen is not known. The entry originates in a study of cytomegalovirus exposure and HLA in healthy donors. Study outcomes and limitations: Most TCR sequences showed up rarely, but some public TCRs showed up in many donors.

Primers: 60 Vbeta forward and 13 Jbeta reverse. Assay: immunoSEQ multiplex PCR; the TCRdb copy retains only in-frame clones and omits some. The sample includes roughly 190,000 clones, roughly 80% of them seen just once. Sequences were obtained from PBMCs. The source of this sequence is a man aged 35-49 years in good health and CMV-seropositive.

In DNA, the CDR3 is TGTGCCAGCAGCTTGGCCTACCGGGGGGAGGATACGCAGTATTTT. Translated: CASSLAYRGEDTQYF. V gene TRBV5-4 combines with J gene TRBJ2-3, with 7 positions matching TRBD2. Germline lookup yields CDR1 SGHNT and CDR2 YYREEE (reference sequence). The V and J ends lost 0 bases and 6 bases, in that order; junction bases with no gene match: 7. This CDR3 contains 15 residues.